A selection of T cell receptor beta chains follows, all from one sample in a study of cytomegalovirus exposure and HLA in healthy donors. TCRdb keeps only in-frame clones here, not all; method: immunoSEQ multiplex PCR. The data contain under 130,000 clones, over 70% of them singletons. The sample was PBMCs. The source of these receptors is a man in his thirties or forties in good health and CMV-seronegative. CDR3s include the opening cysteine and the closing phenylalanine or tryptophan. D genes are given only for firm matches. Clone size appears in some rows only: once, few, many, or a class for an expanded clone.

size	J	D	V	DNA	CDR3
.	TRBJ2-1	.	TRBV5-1	TGCGCCAGCAGCCGAGGGCGGAGCATTGAGCAGTTCTTC	CASSRGRSIEQFF
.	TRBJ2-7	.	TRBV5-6	TGTGCCAGCAGCTTGTGGGGGAGGGAGCAGTACTTC	CASSLWGREQYF
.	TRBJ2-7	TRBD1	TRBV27	TGTGCCAGCAGCATAACAGGGGCTACATACGAGCAGTACTTC	CASSITGATYEQYF
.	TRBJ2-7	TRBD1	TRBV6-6	TGTGCCAGCAGAGGGACAGGGTACGAGCAGTACTTC	CASRGTGYEQYF
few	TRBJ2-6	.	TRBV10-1	TGCGCCAGCAGTGACGACAGCTCTGGGGCCAACGTCCTGACTTTC	CASSDDSSGANVLTF
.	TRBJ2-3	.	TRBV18	TGTGCCAGCTCACCACCTTCTGGGGGGGATACGCAGTATTTT	CASSPPSGGDTQYF
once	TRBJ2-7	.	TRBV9	TGTGCCAGCAGCGTAGGGTCAGCGAGGGAGCAGTACTTC	CASSVGSAREQYF
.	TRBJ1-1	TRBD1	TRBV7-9	TGTGCCAGCAGCCAACTCGGGACAGCTAACACTGAAGCTTTCTTT	CASSQLGTANTEAFF
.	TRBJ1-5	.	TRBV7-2	TGTGCCAGCAGCCCCATGGGGGGAGGGCATCAGCCCCAGCATTTT	CASSPMGGGHQPQHF
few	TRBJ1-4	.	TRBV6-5	TGTGCCAGCAGTTACTCGGAGGGGACGGGCGAAAAACTGTTTTTT	CASSYSEGTGEKLFF
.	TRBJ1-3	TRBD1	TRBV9	TGTGCCAGCAGCGAACAGGGGAGTGGAAACACCATATATTTT	CASSEQGSGNTIYF
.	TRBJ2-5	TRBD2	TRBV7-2	TGTGCCAGCAGCTTCGGGGGGTGGGGGGAGACCCAGTACTTC	CASSFGGWGETQYF
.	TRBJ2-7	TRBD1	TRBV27	TGTGCCAGTGGGGTCCGGGACAGTACCCGGGAGCAGTACTTC	CASGVRDSTREQYF
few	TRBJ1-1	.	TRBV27	TGTGCCAGCAAGGGGAGGACTGAAGCTTTCTTT	CASKGRTEAFF
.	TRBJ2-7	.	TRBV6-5	TGTGCCAGCAGCCCGCCGGGTCACCGCTACGAGCAGTACTTC	CASSPPGHRYEQYF
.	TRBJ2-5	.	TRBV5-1	TGCGCCAGCAGCTTGGCCCGGAGAGAAGAGACCCAGTACTTC	CASSLARREETQYF
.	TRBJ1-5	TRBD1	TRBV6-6	TGTGCCAGCAGTTACCCGGGACAGGGAAATCAGCCCCAGCATTTT	CASSYPGQGNQPQHF
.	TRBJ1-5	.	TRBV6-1	TGTGCCAGCAGTCCGGACACCTATAGCAATCAGCCCCAGCATTTT	CASSPDTYSNQPQHF
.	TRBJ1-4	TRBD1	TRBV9	TGTGCCAGCAGCCCGGACAGGGGGCGCGTCGGTGAAAAACTGTTTTTT	CASSPDRGRVGEKLFF
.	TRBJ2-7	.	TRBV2	TGTGCCAGCGATACAGGGTTGAGCTCCTACGAGCAGTACTTC	CASDTGLSSYEQYF
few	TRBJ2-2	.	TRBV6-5	TGTGCCAGCAGTCCACAGAGTCAGAACACCGGGGAGCTGTTTTTT	CASSPQSQNTGELFF
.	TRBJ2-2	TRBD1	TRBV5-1	TGCGCCAGCAGCCAACGGGACAGGGGGCGTTCGAACACCGGGGAGCTGTTTTTT	CASSQRDRGRSNTGELFF
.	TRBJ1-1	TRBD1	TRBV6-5	TGTGCCAGCAGTTCAGACAGGGGGAACACTGAAGCTTTCTTT	CASSSDRGNTEAFF
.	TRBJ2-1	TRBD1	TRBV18	TGTGCCAGCTCACCACCGGGACAGAACTCCTACAATGAGCAGTTCTTC	CASSPPGQNSYNEQFF
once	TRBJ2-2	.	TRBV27	TGTGCCAGCAGTCCTTCCGGAGGGAGGAGCACCGGGGAGCTGTTTTTT	CASSPSGGRSTGELFF
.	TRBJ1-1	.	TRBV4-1	TGCGCCAGCAGCCAAGACAAGACAGTGATGAACACTGAAGCTTTCTTT	CASSQDKTVMNTEAFF
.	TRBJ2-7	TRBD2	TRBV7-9	TGTGCCAGCAGCTTAATGTCGGTAGCGGGGGGTGACGAGCAGTACTTC	CASSLMSVAGGDEQYF
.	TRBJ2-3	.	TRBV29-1	TGCAGCGTTGAAGATCGGGATATTAGCACAGATACGCAGTATTTT	CSVEDRDISTDTQYF